This T cell receptor (beta chain) emerged from a study of CD8+ T cells in alopecia areata. Across the study: The study gave tofacitinib for 6 to 18 months, then 6 months off drug. Notes on the study in general: Shared TCR sequences were less clear between patients than in mice, possibly partly from HLA diversity.

Investigators isolated RNA and reverse transcribed it into cDNA to act as the sequencing template. Clones were sequenced by immunoSEQ multiplex PCR, and TCRdb holds only the in-frame ones, with some missing. The sample has some 200,000 clones; 45% to 75% are singletons. The trim removed 5 bases at V and 4 bases at J, leaving 7 bases unmatched. The CDR3 sequence is 15 residues long. Germline-derived CDR1 and CDR2 are SGHNT and YYREEE (reference sequence). Notes on this clone: The target antigen is unknown.

Treatment described: oral pan-JAK inhibitor, 5-10 mg twice daily. Those with alopecia areata gave lesional scalp punch biopsies and peripheral blood. Sequenced here: CD4+ T cells sorted from blood, sampled at week 4, from a patient treated with tofacitinib. The source of this sequence is a human donor with alopecia areata. V gene TRBV5-4 combines with J gene TRBJ2-7; 12 nucleotides align to TRBD1. The CDR3 sequence: CASRSGTGGEYEQYF. In DNA form, the CDR3 reads TGTGCCAGCAGATCCGGGACAGGGGGCGAGTACGAGCAGTACTTC.